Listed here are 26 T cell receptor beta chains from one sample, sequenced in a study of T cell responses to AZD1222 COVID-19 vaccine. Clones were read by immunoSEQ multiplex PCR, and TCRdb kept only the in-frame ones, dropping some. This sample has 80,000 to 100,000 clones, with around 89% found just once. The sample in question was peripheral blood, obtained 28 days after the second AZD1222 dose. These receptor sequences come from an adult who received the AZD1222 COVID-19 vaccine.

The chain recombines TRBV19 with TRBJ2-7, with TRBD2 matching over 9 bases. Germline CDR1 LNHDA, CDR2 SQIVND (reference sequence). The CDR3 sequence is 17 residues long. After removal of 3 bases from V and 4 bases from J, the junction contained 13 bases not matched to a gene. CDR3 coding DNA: TGTGCCAGTAGTATGGCGTACGGGACTAGCAGAGGATACGAGCAGTACTTC. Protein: CASSMAYGTSRGYEQYF. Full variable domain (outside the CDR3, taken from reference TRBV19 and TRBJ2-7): DGGITQSPKYLFRKEGQNVTLSCEQNLNHDAMYWYRQDPGQGLRLIYYSQIVNDFQKGDIAEGYSVSREKKESFPLTVTSAQKNPTAFYLCASSMAYGTSRGYEQYFGPGTRLTVT.

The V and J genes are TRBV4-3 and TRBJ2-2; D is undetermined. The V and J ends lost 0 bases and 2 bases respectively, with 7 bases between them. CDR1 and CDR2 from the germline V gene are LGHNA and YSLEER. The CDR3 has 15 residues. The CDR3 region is CASSQDYANTGELFF. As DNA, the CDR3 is TGCGCCAGCAGCCAAGACTACGCTAACACCGGGGAGCTGTTTTTT.

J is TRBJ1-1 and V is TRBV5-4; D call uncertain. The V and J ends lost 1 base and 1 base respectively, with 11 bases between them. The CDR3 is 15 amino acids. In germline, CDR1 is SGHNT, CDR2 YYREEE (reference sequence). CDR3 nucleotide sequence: TGTGCCAGCAGCTTGTCGAATCTGGGGAACACTGAAGCTTTCTTT. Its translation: CASSLSNLGNTEAFF.

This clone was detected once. The CDR3 DNA reads TGTGCCAGCAGTAGACAGGGGCAAGACTACGAGCAGTACTTC. It translates to CASSRQGQDYEQYF. J is TRBJ2-7 and V is TRBV2; 8 bases line up with TRBD1. Germline assignment: CDR1 SNHLY and CDR2 FYNNEI. The CDR3 is made up of 14 amino acids. The junction had 6 bases not matched to a gene; V was cut back by 5 bases and J by 3 bases.

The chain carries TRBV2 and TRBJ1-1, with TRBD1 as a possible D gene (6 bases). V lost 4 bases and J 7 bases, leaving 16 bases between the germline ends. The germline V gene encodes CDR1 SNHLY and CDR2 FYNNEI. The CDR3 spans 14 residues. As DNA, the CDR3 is TGTGCCAGCAGTGTTGAGAGGGGGAAGAGTGAAGCTTTCTTT. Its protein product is CASSVERGKSEAFF.

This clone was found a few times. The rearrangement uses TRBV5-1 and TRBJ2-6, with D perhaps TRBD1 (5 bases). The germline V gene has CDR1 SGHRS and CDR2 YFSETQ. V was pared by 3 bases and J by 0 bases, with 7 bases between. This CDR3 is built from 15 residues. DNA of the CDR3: TGCGCCAGCAGCTCAGGGATCTCTGGGGCCAACGTCCTGACTTTC. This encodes CASSSGISGANVLTF.

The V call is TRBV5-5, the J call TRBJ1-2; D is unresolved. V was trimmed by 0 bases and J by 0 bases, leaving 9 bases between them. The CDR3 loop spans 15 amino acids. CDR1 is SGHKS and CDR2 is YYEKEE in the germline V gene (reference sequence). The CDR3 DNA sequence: TGTGCCAGCAGCTTGGGAGGGTCCCCTAACTATGGCTACACCTTC. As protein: CASSLGGSPNYGYTF. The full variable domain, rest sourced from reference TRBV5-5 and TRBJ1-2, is DAGVTQSPTHLIKTRGQQVTLRCSPISGHKSVSWYQQVLGQGPQFIFQYYEKEERGRGNFPDRFSARQFPNYSSELNVNALLLGDSALYLCASSLGGSPNYGYTFGSGTRLTVV.

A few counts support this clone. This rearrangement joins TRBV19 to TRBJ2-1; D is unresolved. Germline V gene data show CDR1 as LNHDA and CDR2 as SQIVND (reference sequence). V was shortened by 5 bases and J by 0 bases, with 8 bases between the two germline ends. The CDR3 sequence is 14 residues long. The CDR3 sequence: CASSRRSSYNEQFF. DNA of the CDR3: TGTGCCAGTAGTCGGAGATCCTCCTACAATGAGCAGTTCTTC.

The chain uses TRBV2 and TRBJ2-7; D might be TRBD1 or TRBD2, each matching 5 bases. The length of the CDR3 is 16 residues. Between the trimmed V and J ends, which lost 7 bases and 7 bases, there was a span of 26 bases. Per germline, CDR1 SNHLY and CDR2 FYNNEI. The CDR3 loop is CASILMVGRKYQEQYF. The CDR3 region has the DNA TGTGCCAGCATCTTAATGGTGGGACGTAAGTACCAGGAGCAGTACTTC.

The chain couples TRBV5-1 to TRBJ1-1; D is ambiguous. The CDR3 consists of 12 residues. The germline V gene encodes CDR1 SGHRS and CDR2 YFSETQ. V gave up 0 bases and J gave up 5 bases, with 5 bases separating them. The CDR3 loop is CASSLVKTEAFF. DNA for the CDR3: TGCGCCAGCAGCTTGGTTAAAACTGAAGCTTTCTTT.

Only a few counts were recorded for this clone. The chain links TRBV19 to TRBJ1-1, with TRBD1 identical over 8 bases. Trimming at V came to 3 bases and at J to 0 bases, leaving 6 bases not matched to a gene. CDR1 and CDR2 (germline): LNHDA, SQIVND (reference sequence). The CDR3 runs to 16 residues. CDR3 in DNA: TGTGCCAGTAGTATTGCCAGGGGGCCGCTGAACACTGAAGCTTTCTTT. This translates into CASSIARGPLNTEAFF.

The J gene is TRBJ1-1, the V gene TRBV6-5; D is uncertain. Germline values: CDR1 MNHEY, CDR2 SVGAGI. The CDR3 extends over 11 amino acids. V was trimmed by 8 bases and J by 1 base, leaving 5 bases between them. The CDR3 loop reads CASWENTEAFF. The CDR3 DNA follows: TGTGCCAGCTGGGAGAACACTGAAGCTTTCTTT.

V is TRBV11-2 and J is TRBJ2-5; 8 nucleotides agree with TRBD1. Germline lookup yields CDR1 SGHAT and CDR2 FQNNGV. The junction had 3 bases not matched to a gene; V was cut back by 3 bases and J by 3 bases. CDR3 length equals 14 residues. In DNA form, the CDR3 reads TGTGCCAGCAGCTTCGGACAGGGTGAAGAGACCCAGTACTTC. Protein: CASSFGQGEETQYF.

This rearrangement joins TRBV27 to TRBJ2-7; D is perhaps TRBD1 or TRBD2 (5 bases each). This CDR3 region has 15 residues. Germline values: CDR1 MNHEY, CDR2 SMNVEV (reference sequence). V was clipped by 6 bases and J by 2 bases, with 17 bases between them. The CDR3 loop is CASRGTGTGTYEQYF. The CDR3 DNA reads TGTGCCAGCAGGGGCACCGGGACCGGCACCTACGAGCAGTACTTC.

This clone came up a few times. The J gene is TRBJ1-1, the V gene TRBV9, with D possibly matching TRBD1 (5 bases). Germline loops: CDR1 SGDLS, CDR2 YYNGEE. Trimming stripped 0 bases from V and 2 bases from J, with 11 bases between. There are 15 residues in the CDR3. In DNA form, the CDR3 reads TGTGCCAGCAGCGTAGTAGGGGAAATAAACACTGAAGCTTTCTTT. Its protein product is CASSVVGEINTEAFF.

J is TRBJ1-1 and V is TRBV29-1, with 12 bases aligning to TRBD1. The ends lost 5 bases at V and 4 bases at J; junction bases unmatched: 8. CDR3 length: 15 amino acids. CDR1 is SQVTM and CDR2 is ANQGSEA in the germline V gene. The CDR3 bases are TGCAGCGTTACCGGGACAGGGGGCGCGGGCACTGAAGCTTTCTTT. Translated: CSVTGTGGAGTEAFF.

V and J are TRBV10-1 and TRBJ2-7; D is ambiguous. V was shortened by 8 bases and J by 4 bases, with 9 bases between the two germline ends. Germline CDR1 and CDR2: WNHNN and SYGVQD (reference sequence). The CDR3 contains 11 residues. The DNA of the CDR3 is TGCGCCAGCGGCGACTCTTACGAGCAGTACTTC. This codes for CASGDSYEQYF.

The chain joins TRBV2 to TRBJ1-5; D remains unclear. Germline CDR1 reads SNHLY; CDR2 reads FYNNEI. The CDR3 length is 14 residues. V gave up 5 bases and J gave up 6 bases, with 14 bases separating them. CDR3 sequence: CASSKIQARQPQHF. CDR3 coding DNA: TGTGCCAGCAGTAAGATCCAGGCTCGTCAGCCCCAGCATTTT.

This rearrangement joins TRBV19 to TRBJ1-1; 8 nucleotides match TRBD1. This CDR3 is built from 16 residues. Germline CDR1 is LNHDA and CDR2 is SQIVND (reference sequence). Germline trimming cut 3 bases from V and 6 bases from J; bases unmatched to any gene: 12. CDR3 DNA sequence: TGTGCCAGTAGTATCTCTGACAGGGGATATGACGCTGAAGCTTTCTTT. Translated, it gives CASSISDRGYDAEAFF.

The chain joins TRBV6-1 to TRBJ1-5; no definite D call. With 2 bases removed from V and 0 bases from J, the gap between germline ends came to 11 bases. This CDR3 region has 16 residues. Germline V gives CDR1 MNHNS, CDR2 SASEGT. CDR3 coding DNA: TGTGCCAGCAGTGAATGGGGATATTATAGCAATCAGCCCCAGCATTTT. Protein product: CASSEWGYYSNQPQHF.

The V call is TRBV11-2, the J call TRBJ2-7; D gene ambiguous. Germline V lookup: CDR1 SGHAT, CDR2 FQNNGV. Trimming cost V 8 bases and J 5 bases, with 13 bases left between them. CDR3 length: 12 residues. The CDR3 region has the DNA TGTGCCAGCTCCCTCCGAACAGACGAGCAGTACTTC. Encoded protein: CASSLRTDEQYF. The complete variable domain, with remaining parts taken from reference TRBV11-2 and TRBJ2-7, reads EAGVAQSPRYKIIEKRQSVAFWCNPISGHATLYWYQQILGQGPKLLIQFQNNGVVDDSQLPKDRFSAERLKGVDSTLKIQPAKLEDSAVYLCASSLRTDEQYFGPGTRLTVT.

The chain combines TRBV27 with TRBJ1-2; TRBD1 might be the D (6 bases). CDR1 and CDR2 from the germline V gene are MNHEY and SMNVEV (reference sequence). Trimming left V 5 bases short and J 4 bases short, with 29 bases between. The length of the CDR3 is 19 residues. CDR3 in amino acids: CASSPFQQSGRGGFYGYTF. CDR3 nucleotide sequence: TGTGCCAGCAGTCCCTTTCAGCAATCAGGGCGGGGGGGCTTCTATGGCTACACCTTC.

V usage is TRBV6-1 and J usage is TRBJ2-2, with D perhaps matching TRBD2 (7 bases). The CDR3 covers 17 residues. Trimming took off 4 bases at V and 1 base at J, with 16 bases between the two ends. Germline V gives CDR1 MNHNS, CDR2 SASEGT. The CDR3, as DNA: TGTGCCAGCAGTGGACCCGAAGGGGGGGAGAACACCGGGGAGCTGTTTTTT. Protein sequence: CASSGPEGGENTGELFF.

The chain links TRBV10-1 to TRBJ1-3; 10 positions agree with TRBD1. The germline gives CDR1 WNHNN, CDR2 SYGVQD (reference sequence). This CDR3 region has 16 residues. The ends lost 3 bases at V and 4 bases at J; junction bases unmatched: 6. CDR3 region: CASSDDRGLGGNTIYF. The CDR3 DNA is TGCGCCAGCAGTGATGACAGGGGGCTTGGAGGAAACACCATATATTTT.

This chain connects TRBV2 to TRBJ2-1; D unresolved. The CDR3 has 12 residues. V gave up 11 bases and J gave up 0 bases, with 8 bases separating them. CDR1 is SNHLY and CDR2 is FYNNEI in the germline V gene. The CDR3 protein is CADLSSYNEQFF. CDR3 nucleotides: TGTGCCGACCTCAGCTCCTACAATGAGCAGTTCTTC.

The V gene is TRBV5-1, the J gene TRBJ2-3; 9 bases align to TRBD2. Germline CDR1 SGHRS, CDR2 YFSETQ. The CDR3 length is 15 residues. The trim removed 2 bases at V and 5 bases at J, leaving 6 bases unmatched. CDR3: CASSFRGGAGDTQYF. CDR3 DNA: TGCGCCAGCAGCTTCCGCGGGGGGGCAGGAGATACGCAGTATTTT. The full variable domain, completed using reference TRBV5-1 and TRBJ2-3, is KAGVTQTPRYLIKTRGQQVTLSCSPISGHRSVSWYQQTPGQGLQFLFEYFSETQRNKGNFPGRFSGRQFSNSRSEMNVSTLELGDSALYLCASSFRGGAGDTQYFGPGTRLTVL.